This TCR beta chain was identified in a study of metastatic and nonmetastatic thyroid tumors (dated by TCRdb to 2020 to 2021). Background on the whole study: For patients with malignant and with benign thyroid disease, the researchers compared repertoires between peripheral blood samples and tumor or nodule tissue samples.

The library came from PCR. TCRdb lists the instrument as Illumina HiSeq 4000. High-throughput sequencing was used to profile the TCR beta-chain CDR3 region of each patient. The authors' analysis ran thus. The researchers built a classifier to tell apart papillary thyroid cancer patients with distant metastasis, based on CDR3 differences among clinicopathological groups. Repertoire diversity was assessed with the Shannon index, and tumor-blood repertoire similarity with the Morisita-Horn index. TCRdb redid the processing of the public reads, applying fastp at Q25 and MiXCR, and retained in-frame beta chains. TCRdb, not the authors, supplied the V and J calls. A total of roughly 35,000 clones appear in this sample, 16% of them only once. Of the sample, around 3.1% is held by the ten largest clones. CDR1 SGHRS and CDR2 YFSETQ are derived from the germline V gene. There are 17 amino acids in the CDR3, from cysteine to phenylalanine inclusive. Only CDR3 DNA remains: 51 bases, in frame from the first base. Trimming removed 0 bases from V and 7 bases from J, leaving 17 bases between the germline ends.

Study-wide findings and limitations: In both blood and tumor samples, TCR beta diversity was reported to be significantly higher in malignant tumors than in benign nodules.

None of the patients had been given any treatment before thyroid surgery. The study retrospectively analysed patient clinical samples collected from the early 2010s to the late 2010s using T-cell receptor beta sequencing. The table lists this clone with many counts. Its antigen is not yet known. No much larger clonotype is one base removed from it; base qualities were not supplied. The sequence came from a female donor with papillary thyroid cancer or a benign thyroid nodule (not recorded which). Some clones in this sample may be carry-over from other donors' samples. Recombination linked TRBV5-1 to TRBJ1-6; the D gene is possibly TRBD1, with 5 bases matching. Sequenced sample: blood. The DNA is TGCGCCAGCAGCTTGGGGCAGCCGGGACGGACAAATTCACCCCTCCACTTT. The encoded protein is CASSLGQPGRTNSPLHF.